This T cell receptor beta chain was profiled in a study of response to subunit inactivated influenza vaccine. This clonotype was recorded many times. There are 15 residues in the CDR3. TCRdb independently ran MiXCR on the RT-PCR reads; one entry per CDR3 protein. The sample has approximately 500,000 distinct CDR3 sequences, 20% to 25% seen once. This sample was shared with a second study, whose subject was T cells expressing NK-cell markers. In that study: Template switching by 5'RACE with UMIs generated the TCR beta cDNA. Sorted CD3+CD56+NKG2C+, CD3+CD56+NKG2C- and CD3+CD56-NKG2C+ T-cell subsets were beta-chain profiled. Of CD8+ T cells, 1.0-7.0% belonged to dominant NKG2C+ clonotypes in several donors. The study did not resolve the HCMV specificity of expanded NKG2C+ T cell clones.

The sequences come from CD4+ T cells sorted from PBMCs, collected about 12 days after vaccination. The rearrangement links TRBV21-1 to TRBJ1-2; the table calls TRBD1, which could not be checked here. TRBV21-1 is reported as a pseudogene. The source is a man between 45 and 60 years old who received an inactivated influenza vaccine. CDR3 DNA sequence: TGTGCCAGCAGCCAAAAGCGCAGGGGGCTTTATGGCTACACCTTC. It encodes CASSQKRRGLYGYTF.